This T cell receptor (beta chain) originates from a study of Graves' ophthalmopathy and Graves' hyperthyroidism. People with hyperthyroidism were aged 18 to 65 and newly diagnosed, under 2 months' duration. V lost 1 base to trimming and J lost 4 bases; unmatched junction nucleotides: 2. CDR1 is PRHDT, CDR2 FYEKMQ, per germline (reference sequence). The CDR3 is 15 amino acids. Details on this clonotype: The CDR3 does not end in the conserved phenylalanine or tryptophan, so this is likely a read error.

The sequenced template was RNA, covering the TCR beta CDR3 region. RT-PCR was first run with HTBI primers, then multiplex PCR in a second round. TCRdb reprocessed the multiplex PCR reads with MiXCR, giving one entry per CDR3 protein. Of 1 million to 1.3 million distinct CDR3 sequences detected, 35% to 45% appear once; the ten largest clones hold around 10%. Sequencing used peripheral blood or thyroid tissue (not recorded which). The chain recombines TRBV13 with TRBJ1-1; 11 bases are shared with TRBD1. This TCR was sampled from an adult man with Graves' hyperthyroidism. This CDR3 reads CASSLEGTGGTEAFS. The CDR3 DNA is TGTGCCAGCAGCTTAGAGGGGACAGGGGGCACTGAAGCTTTCTCT.